The clone carrying this T cell receptor beta chain was recorded once. Its antigen is still unknown. The data derive from a study of shared clonotypes between healthy human individuals. The CDR3 runs 15 residues. With 0 bases removed from V and 4 bases from J, the gap between germline ends came to 12 bases. Germline V gene sequence: CDR1 MNHEY, CDR2 SVGAGI. Investigators spread the genomic DNA of each subset evenly over several immunoSEQ plates. Data came from immunoSEQ multiplex PCR; TCRdb stores just in-frame clones and leaves some out. The sample carries about 2.5 million clones, around 93% recorded once. Study results and limitations: Clonotype sharing among the donors was expected to vary with sequencing depth. It was only blood that was sampled, and tissue repertoires likely differ.

Caucasian adults living in Nashville, Tennessee, provided all samples. This receptor was taken from a man aged 18 to 29 in good health. Some clones in this sample may be carry-over from other donors' samples. The gene calls are TRBV6-5 and TRBJ1-1; no reliable D call. Sequenced: naive CD4+ T cells from PBMCs. Specified subset: CD45RA+ positively selected. Here the CDR3 reads CASSYSYEVGTEAFF. The CDR3 DNA sequence: TGTGCCAGCAGTTACTCGTATGAGGTCGGCACTGAAGCTTTCTTT.